One TCR beta chain is described in this entry. Sequenced by immunoSEQ multiplex PCR; TCRdb stores in-frame clones only, minus some. The sample carries approximately 390,000 clones, around 87% recorded once. This entry comes from a study of blood T cell repertoires in COVID-19. Study-wide context: From T cells, B-cell-depleted T cells, or PBMCs came the material, which was cDNA or gDNA.

J was trimmed by 6 bases and V by 4 bases; bases with no gene match: 5. CDR3 size: 13 residues. Germline CDR1 SGHNT, CDR2 YENEEA. The specimen was peripheral blood. The rearrangement joins TRBV11-3 to TRBJ2-7, with 8 bases matching TRBD1. This receptor was taken from a woman aged 60-75 years with COVID-19, enrolled during active disease. DNA for the CDR3: TGTGCCAGCAGCTGGGCCACAGGGGGCGAGCAGTACTTC. The encoded protein is CASSWATGGEQYF.